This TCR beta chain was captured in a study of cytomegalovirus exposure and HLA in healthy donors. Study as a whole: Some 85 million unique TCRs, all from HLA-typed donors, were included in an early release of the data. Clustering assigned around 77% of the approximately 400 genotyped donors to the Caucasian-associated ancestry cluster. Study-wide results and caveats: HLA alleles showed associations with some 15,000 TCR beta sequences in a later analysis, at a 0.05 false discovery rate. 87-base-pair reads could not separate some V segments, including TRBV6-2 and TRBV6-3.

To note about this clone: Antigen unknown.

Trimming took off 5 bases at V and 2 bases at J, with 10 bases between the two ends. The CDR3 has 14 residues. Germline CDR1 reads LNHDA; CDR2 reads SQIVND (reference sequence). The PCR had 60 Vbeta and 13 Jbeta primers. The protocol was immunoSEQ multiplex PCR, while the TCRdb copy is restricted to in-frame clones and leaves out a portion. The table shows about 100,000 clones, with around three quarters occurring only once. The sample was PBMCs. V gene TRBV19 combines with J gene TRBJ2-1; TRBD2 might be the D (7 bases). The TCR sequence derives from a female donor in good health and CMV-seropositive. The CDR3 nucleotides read TGTGCCAGTAGTGAGGGGGGGACCTACAATGAGCAGTTCTTC. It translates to CASSEGGTYNEQFF.